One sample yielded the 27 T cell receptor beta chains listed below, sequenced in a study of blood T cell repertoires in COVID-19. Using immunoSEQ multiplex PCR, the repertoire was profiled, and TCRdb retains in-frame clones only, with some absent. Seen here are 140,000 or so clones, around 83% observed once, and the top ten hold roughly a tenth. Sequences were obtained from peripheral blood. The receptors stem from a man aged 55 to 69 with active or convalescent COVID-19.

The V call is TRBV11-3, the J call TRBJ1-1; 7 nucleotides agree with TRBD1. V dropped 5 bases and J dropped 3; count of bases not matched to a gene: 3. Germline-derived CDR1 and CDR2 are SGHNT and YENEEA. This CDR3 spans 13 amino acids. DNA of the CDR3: TGTGCCAGCAGCCCCGACAGGGACACTGAAGCTTTCTTT. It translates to CASSPDRDTEAFF.

In DNA, the CDR3 is TGTGCCAGCACCGGCGGGGGAGACAATCAGCCCCAGCATTTT. It encodes CASTGGGDNQPQHF. The chain couples TRBV2 to TRBJ1-5; perhaps TRBD1 as D (5 bases). The V gene's germline CDR1 is SNHLY and CDR2 FYNNEI. Trimming pared 7 bases from V and 3 bases from J, leaving 13 bases between. The CDR3 extends over 14 amino acids.

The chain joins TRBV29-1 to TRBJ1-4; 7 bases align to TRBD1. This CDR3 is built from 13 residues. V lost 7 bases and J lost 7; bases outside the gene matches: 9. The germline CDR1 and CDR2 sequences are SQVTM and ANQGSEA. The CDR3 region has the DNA TGCAGCGCCCGACAGGGTGGGGGTGAAAAACTGTTTTTT. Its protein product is CSARQGGGEKLFF.

CDR3 sequence (DNA): TGTGCCAGCAGGTCTCAGCGGGAGCCCTCCGGGGAGCTGTTTTTT. It specifies CASRSQREPSGELFF. The chain combines TRBV5-4 with TRBJ2-2; TRBD2 agrees at 8 bases. The junction had 9 bases not matched to a gene; V was cut back by 5 bases and J by 6 bases. Germline V CDR1 and CDR2: SGHNT, YYREEE (reference sequence). The CDR3 extends over 15 amino acids.

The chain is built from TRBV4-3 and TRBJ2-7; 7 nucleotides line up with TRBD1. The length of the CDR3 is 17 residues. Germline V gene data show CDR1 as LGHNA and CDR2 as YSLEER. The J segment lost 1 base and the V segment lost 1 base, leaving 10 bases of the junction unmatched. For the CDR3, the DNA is TGCGCCAGCAGCCAAGTCATCCTACGGACAGGATCCTACGAGCAGTACTTC. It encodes CASSQVILRTGSYEQYF.

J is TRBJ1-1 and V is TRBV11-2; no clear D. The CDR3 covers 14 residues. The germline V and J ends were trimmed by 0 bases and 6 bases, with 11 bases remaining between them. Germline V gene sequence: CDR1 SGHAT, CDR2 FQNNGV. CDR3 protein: CASSLDVGWAEAFF. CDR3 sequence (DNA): TGTGCCAGCAGCTTAGACGTGGGCTGGGCTGAAGCTTTCTTT. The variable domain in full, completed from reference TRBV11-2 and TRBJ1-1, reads EAGVAQSPRYKIIEKRQSVAFWCNPISGHATLYWYQQILGQGPKLLIQFQNNGVVDDSQLPKDRFSAERLKGVDSTLKIQPAKLEDSAVYLCASSLDVGWAEAFFGQGTRLTVV.

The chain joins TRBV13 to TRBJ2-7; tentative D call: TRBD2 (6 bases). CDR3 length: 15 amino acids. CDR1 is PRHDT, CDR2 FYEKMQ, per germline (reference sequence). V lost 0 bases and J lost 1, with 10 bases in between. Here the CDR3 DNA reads TGTGCCAGCAGCTTAGGTCCGGGAGATTCCTACGAGCAGTACGTC. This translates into CASSLGPGDSYEQYV.

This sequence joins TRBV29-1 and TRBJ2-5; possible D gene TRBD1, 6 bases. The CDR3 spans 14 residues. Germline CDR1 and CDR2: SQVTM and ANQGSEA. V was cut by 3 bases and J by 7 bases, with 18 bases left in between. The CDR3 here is CSVDDRWRSPTQYF. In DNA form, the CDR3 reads TGCAGCGTTGATGACAGGTGGAGATCCCCGACCCAGTACTTC.

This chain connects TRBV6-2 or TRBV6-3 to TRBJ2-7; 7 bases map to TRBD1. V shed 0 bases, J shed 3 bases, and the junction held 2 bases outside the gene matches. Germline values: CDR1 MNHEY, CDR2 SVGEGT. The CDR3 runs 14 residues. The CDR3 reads CASSYSDRYYEQYV. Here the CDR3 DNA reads TGTGCCAGCAGTTACTCGGACAGGTACTACGAGCAGTACGTC.

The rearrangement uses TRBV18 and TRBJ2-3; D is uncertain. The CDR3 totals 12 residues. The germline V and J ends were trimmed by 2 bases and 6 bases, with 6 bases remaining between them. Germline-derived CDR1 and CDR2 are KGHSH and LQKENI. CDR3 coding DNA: TGTGCCAGCTCACCAGCTAGTGATACGCAGTATTTT. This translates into CASSPASDTQYF.

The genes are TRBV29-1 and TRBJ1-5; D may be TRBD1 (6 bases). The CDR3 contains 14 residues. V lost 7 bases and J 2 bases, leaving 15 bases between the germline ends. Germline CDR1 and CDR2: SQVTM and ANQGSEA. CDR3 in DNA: TGCAGCGCCGCAACAGGGTTTGGCAATCAGCCCCAGCATTTT. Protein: CSAATGFGNQPQHF.

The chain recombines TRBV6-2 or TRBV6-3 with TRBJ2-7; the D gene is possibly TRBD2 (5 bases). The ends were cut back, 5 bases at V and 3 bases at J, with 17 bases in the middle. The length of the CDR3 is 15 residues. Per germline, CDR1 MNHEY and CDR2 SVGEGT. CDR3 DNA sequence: TGTGCCAGCAGTGACCGACTACGCAACCTCTACGAGCAGTACTTC. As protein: CASSDRLRNLYEQYF.

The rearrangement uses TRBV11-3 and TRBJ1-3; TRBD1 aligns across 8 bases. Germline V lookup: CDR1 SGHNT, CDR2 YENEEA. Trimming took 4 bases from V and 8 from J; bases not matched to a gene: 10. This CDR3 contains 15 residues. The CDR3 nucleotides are TGTGCCAGCAGCTCCACCCGACAGGGGTTAGACACCATATATTTT. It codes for CASSSTRQGLDTIYF.

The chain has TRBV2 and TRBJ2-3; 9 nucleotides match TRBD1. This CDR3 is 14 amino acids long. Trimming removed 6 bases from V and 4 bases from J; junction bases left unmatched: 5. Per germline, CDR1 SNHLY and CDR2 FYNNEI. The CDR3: CASRGGQGPDTQYF. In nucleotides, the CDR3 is TGTGCCAGCAGGGGGGGACAGGGACCAGATACGCAGTATTTT.

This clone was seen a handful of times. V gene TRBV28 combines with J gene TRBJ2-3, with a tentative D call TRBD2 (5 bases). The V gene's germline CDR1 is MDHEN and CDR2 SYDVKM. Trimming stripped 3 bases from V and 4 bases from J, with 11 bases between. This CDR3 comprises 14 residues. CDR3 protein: CASSFGSRPDTQYF. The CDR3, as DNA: TGTGCCAGCAGTTTTGGGAGCCGGCCAGATACGCAGTATTTT.

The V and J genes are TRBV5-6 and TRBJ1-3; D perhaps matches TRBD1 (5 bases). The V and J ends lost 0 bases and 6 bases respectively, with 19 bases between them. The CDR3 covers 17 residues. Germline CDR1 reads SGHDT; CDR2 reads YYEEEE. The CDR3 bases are TGTGCCAGCAGCTTGGGGCGTCGGACACCTTATCTAAACACCATATATTTT. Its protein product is CASSLGRRTPYLNTIYF. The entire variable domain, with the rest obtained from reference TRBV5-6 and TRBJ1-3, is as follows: DAGVTQSPTHLIKTRGQQVTLRCSPKSGHDTVSWYQQALGQGPQFIFQYYEEEERQRGNFPDRFSGHQFPNYSSELNVNALLLGDSALYLCASSLGRRTPYLNTIYFGEGSWLTVV.

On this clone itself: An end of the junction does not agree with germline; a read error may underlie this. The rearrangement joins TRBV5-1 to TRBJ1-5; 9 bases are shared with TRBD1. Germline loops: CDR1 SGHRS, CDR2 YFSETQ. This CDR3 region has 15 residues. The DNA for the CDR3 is TGCGCCAGCAGTTTGGACAGGGGTGTAGGACAGCCCCAGCATTTT. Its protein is CASSLDRGVGQPQHF.

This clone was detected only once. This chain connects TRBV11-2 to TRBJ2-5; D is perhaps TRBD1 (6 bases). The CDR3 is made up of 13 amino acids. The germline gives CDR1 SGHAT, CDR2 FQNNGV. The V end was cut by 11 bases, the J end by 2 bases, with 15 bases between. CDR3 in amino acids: CASRDGTQETQYF. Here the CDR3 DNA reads TGTGCCTCTCGCGATGGGACACAAGAGACCCAGTACTTC.

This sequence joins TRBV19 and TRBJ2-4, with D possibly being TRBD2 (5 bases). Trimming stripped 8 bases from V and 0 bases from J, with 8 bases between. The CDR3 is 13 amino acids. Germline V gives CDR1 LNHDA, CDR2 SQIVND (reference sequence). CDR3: CASRGRAKNIQYF. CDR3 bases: TGTGCCAGTCGAGGGAGAGCCAAAAACATTCAGTACTTC. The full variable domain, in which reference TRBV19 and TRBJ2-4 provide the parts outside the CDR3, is DGGITQSPKYLFRKEGQNVTLSCEQNLNHDAMYWYRQDPGQGLRLIYYSQIVNDFQKGDIAEGYSVSREKKESFPLTVTSAQKNPTAFYLCASRGRAKNIQYFGAGTRLSVL.

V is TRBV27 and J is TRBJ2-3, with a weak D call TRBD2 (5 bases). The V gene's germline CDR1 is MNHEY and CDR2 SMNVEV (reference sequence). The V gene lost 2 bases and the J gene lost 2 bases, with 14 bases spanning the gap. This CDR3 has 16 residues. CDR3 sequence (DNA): TGTGCCAGCAGTTTACGGCGGGTCTTCCACACAGATACGCAGTATTTT. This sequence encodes CASSLRRVFHTDTQYF.

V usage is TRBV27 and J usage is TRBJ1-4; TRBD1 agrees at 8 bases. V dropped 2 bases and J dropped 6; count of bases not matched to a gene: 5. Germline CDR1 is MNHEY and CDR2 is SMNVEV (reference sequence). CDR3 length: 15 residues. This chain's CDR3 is CASSLRQGFDEKLFF. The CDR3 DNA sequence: TGTGCCAGCAGTTTAAGACAGGGGTTCGATGAAAAACTGTTTTTT.

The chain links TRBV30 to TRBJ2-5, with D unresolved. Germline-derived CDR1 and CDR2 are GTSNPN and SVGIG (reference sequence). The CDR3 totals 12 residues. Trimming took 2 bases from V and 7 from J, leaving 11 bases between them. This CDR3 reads CAWSTMSATQYF. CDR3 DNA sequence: TGTGCCTGGAGTACTATGTCTGCGACCCAGTACTTC.

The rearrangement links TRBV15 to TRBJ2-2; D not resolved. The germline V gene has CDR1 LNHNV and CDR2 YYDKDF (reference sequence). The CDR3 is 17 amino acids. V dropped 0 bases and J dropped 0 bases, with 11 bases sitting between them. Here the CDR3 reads CATSRDLRSPNTGELFF. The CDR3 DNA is TGTGCCACCAGCAGAGATTTGAGGAGCCCGAACACCGGGGAGCTGTTTTTT.

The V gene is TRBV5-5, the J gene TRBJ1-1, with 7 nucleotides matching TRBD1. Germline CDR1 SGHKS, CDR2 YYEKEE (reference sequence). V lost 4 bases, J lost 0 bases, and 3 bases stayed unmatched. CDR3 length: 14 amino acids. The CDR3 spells CASSPGQMNTEAFF. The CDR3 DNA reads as TGTGCCAGCAGCCCGGGACAGATGAACACTGAAGCTTTCTTT.

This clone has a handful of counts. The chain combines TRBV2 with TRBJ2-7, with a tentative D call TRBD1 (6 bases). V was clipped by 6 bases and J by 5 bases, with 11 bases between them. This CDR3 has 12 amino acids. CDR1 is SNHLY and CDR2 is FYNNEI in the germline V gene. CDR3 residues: CASRPTGNEQYF. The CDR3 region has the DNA TGTGCCAGCAGGCCTACAGGGAACGAGCAGTACTTC.

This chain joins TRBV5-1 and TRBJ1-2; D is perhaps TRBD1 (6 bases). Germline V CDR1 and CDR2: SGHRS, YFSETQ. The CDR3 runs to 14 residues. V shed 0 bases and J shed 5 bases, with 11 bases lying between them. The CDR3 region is CASSLAETGYGYTF. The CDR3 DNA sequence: TGCGCCAGCAGCTTGGCCGAGACAGGTTATGGCTACACCTTC.

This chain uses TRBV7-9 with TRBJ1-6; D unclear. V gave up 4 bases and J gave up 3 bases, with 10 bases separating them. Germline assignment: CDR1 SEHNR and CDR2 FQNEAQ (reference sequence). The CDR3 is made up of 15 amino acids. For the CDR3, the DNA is TGTGCCAGCAGCTCCCCGCGGGACTATAATTCACCCCTCCACTTT. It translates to CASSSPRDYNSPLHF.